This T cell receptor beta chain was documented in a study of radiotherapy plus CTLA-4 blockade in lung cancer. Data came from immunoSEQ multiplex PCR; TCRdb stores just in-frame clones and leaves some out. Of tens of thousands of clones listed, almost 85% were seen once; the top ten hold roughly 5%. This CDR3 comprises 12 residues. The ends lost 7 bases at V and 6 bases at J; junction bases unmatched: 5. The V gene's germline CDR1 is MDHEN and CDR2 SYDVKM. The genes are TRBV28 and TRBJ2-7, with 8 positions matching TRBD1. The TCR was taken from a human donor with non-small cell lung cancer whose response to radiotherapy plus ipilimumab could not be evaluated. The sample in question was peripheral blood, obtained from a patient treated with radiotherapy plus ipilimumab. The CDR3 DNA follows: TGTGCCAGCACCAACGGACAGGGCGAGCAGTACTTC. Translation gives CASTNGQGEQYF.